Detailed here is one TCR beta chain. These data originate in a study of T cell responses to AZD1222 COVID-19 vaccine. TCRdb's copy holds only in-frame clones and misses some; the assay was immunoSEQ multiplex PCR. The profile shows roughly 100,000 clones, around nine tenths of them singletons. From germline, CDR1 is MDHEN and CDR2 SYDVKM. Trimming removed 8 bases at V and 0 bases at J, with 5 bases between. The CDR3 is 12 amino acids. The receptor's source is an adult in good health. The V gene is TRBV28, the J gene TRBJ1-5; unclear D gene. The sample consisted of peripheral blood, taken on day 0 of AZD1222 vaccination. CDR3 nucleotide sequence: TGTGCCAGCGTTACTAGCAATCAGCCCCAGCATTTT. Protein: CASVTSNQPQHF.